This T cell receptor beta chain comes out of a study of Graves' ophthalmopathy and Graves' hyperthyroidism (dated by TCRdb to the late 2010s). General notes on the study: Peripheral blood was collected before any treatment was given, at the time of initial diagnosis. The study used TCR beta repertoire signatures to distinguish Graves' ophthalmopathy from Graves' hyperthyroidism and to predict progression to ophthalmopathy. In total, 120 to 150 blood samples were TCR-sequenced: around 42 ophthalmopathy, about 75 hyperthyroidism and roughly 17 hyperthyroidism-to-ophthalmopathy patients. To explore V-J signatures distinguishing ophthalmopathy from hyperthyroidism, a discovery set of 100 patients (more than 40 ophthalmopathy, 55 to 60 stable hyperthyroidism) was enrolled. The independent validation cohort included about 19 hyperthyroidism patients plus 17 patients who later progressed from hyperthyroidism to ophthalmopathy. In more than five hyperthyroidism patients, the T-cell repertoires found in thyroid tissue were compared with those found in blood. Following sampling, methimazole starting at 30 mg daily was administered to hyperthyroidism patients, and high-dose intravenous methylprednisolone was administered to ophthalmopathy patients. The 75 to 100 discovery patients were randomly divided into training and test sets at a 7:3 ratio. Paper-wide results and their limitations: In validation, the model predicted ophthalmopathy progression with about 71% sensitivity and approximately 78% specificity; some 13 predicted patients were CT-confirmed with GO in a median of about 7.1 months. Most expanded thyroid clonotypes with frequency above 0.001 were also detected in blood, suggesting blood repertoires may reflect the thyroid immune response. Sample size was not statistically predetermined, and group allocation was not concealed from the investigators. In cross-validation, the 13-signature model distinguished ophthalmopathy from stable hyperthyroidism with 87.88% sensitivity and about 81% specificity, while in the test set the corresponding values were around 79% and 71%.

A note on this clonotype: Its antigen is unknown. Base qualities are not recorded, but no much larger clone differs from it by a single base.

Hyperthyroidism was considered stable if no progression to ophthalmopathy occurred within 18 months of follow-up. Hyperthyroidism patients were newly diagnosed, with disease duration under 2 months, and aged 18 to 65 years. Patients with other autoimmune diseases, uncontrolled infections, pregnancy or lactation were excluded from the study. Diagnosis relied on clinical symptoms, serum thyroxine, TRAb, thyroid ultrasound and orbital computed tomography. PBMCs were isolated from roughly 10 ml of fresh peripheral blood by Ficoll-Paque density gradient centrifugation. Total RNA was extracted using Trizol reagent, and RNA quality was checked on an Agilent 2100 Bioanalyzer. For repertoire sequencing, the TCR beta CDR3 regions were amplified from RNA transcripts. HTBI primers and the Qiagen OneStep RT-PCR kit were used in a first-round RT-PCR, which was followed by a second-round multiplex PCR, size selection and purification. The libraries underwent paired-end sequencing with 100 bp reads on an Illumina HiSeq2000. From the authors' description of their analysis: SOAPnuke was used for read processing, and reads with adapters, uncalled bases, a mean Phred below 15, or no exact constant-primer or identifier match were discarded. COPE v1.2.5 was used to merge the high-quality paired reads. Unique nucleotide sequences were defined as clonotypes and aligned to IMGT TRB V, D and J references using MiTCR v1.1. The analysis was limited to V-J combinations with a frequency above 0.0001, which together covered over 99% of the repertoires. For each V-J combination, a TCR clonal expansion and chaos score was defined as the ratio of F50 clonal expansion to chaos observed in the TCRdist matrix. Welch's t-statistics and random forest were used to reduce the features to 10 to 15 V-J combinations, which were then used as input to a naive Bayes classifier. The similarity between thyroid and blood repertoires was quantified using the Morisita-Horn index. TCRdb reworked the public reads: Q25 trimming with fastp, MiXCR clone assembly, productive beta chains retained. All rows with the same CDR3 protein become a single entry with the most common DNA and genes. These V and J calls are TCRdb output, not the study's own analysis. In all, the sample holds 400,000 to 450,000 distinct CDR3 sequences, and around 20% of those were seen once. The ten largest clones represent roughly 3% of the sample.

The CDR3 measures 18 amino acids from cysteine to phenylalanine. Just the 54-base CDR3 DNA is kept, in frame starting at base 1. The V and J ends are trimmed by 6 bases and 5 bases, leaving 26 bases between them. Looking up the germline V gene yields CDR1 MDHEN and CDR2 SYDVKM. Input material: peripheral blood. The chain couples TRBV28 to TRBJ1-5; a tentative D match to TRBD1 spans 5 bases. This receptor was taken from a young woman with stable Graves' hyperthyroidism. Donor details come from another sample of the same person, matched by shared clones. The CDR3 reads CASSLRPKGRSGYQPQHF. The nucleotide sequence reads as follows: TGTGCCAGCAGCTTGAGACCCAAGGGACGGAGTGGATATCAGCCCCAGCATTTT.